This T cell receptor (delta chain) is from a study of human gamma delta and Vdelta1 T cells (dated by TCRdb to 2016 to 2019). Some background on the complete study: Delta One T cells, Vd1+ gamma-delta T cells, were investigated in the study as cytotoxic effectors against acute myeloid leukemia.

Library method: PCR. The sample was run on an Illumina MiSeq. TCRdb called clones anew from the public reads via CATT; matching DNA rows were later pooled. This sample is represented by several thousand delta-chain clones; 30% to 45% of them were singletons. The ten largest account for approximately 6% of the sample. In this sample, this clone turned up a few times. Its binding antigen is unknown. The input lacks base qualities; no much larger clone sits a single base away. Broad study findings and their caveats: According to the report, Delta One T cells were polyclonal and showed broad cytotoxic targeting of acute myeloid leukemia.

The germline V gene provides CDR1 TSWWSYY and CDR2 QGS. Including the terminal cysteine and phenylalanine, the CDR3 comprises 22 residues. The entry retains the CDR3 DNA only, 66 bases that are in frame from base 1. Germline trimming amounts to 0 bases on V and 4 bases on J, with 21 as the count of junction bases outside the gene matches. The source of this sequence is a human donor in good health. Material for sequencing was Vdelta1 gamma-delta T cells from blood grown in culture (DOT cells). The cell subset or site label on this specimen signifies: Delta One T cells, in vitro expanded/differentiated Vd1+ gamma-delta T cells. The receptor chain draws on TRDV1 and TRDJ1; the central 12 bases match TRDD3. The CDR3 region: CALGELGGRRRNWGIQIDKLIF. Here is the DNA: TGTGCTCTTGGGGAACTAGGAGGCCGAAGGAGAAACTGGGGGATACAAATCGATAAACTCATCTTT.